Reported below is one T cell receptor beta chain. These data come from a study of radiotherapy plus CTLA-4 blockade in lung cancer. Germline CDR1 is SGDLS and CDR2 is YYNGEE. The CDR3 totals 15 residues. V was cut by 5 bases and J by 0 bases, with 11 bases left in between. Measured with immunoSEQ multiplex PCR; TCRdb has only the in-frame clones, and not every one. The sample contains under 90,000 clones, around 72% of which appear only once. The rearrangement uses TRBV9 and TRBJ2-2; D might be TRBD1 or TRBD2, each matching 5 bases. The clonotype comes from a human donor with non-small cell lung cancer that progressed on radiotherapy plus ipilimumab. Material: peripheral blood, obtained from a patient treated with radiotherapy plus ipilimumab. The CDR3 DNA reads TGTGCCAGCAGTAGGGACCTTTCGAACACCGGGGAGCTGTTTTTT. Translating gives CASSRDLSNTGELFF.